The sequence of this T cell receptor (beta chain) was determined in a study of blood T cell repertoires in COVID-19. For the study at large: Sites across the United States, Italy and Spain contributed samples from acute and convalescent COVID-19. Sources were T cells, B-cell-depleted T cells, or PBMCs; the material itself was cDNA or gDNA.

In the source study's methods: Amplification from reference gene primers served as the basis for estimated nucleated cell counts. Only in-frame clones appear in the TCRdb table, and some are missing; sequencing was by immunoSEQ multiplex PCR. V, J and clone size are taken as reported in that table, and D and trimming were inferred from the DNA itself. The sample holds roughly 96,000 clones, over 80% seen once. Losses at the gene ends were 7 bases for V and 0 bases for J; bases not matched to a gene: 9. The germline V gene encodes CDR1 LNHDA and CDR2 SQIVND (reference sequence). The CDR3 spans 16 residues.

V and J are TRBV19 and TRBJ1-5; TRBD1 matches 7 bases. This receptor was identified in a man older than 75 with acute or convalescent COVID-19. The sequencing sample was made of peripheral blood. CDR3 in amino acids: CASNTGQQYSNQPQHF. DNA for the CDR3: TGTGCCAGTAACACGGGACAGCAATATAGCAATCAGCCCCAGCATTTT. Filled out from reference TRBV19 and TRBJ1-5, the complete variable domain reads DGGITQSPKYLFRKEGQNVTLSCEQNLNHDAMYWYRQDPGQGLRLIYYSQIVNDFQKGDIAEGYSVSREKKESFPLTVTSAQKNPTAFYLCASNTGQQYSNQPQHFGDGTRLSIL.